The 2 T cell receptor beta chains presented below share a single source sample, sequenced in a study of T cell responses to AZD1222 COVID-19 vaccine. The assay was immunoSEQ multiplex PCR, and TCRdb's table has in-frame clones only and misses some. The sample holds more than 150,000 clones; about 91% are singletons and the top ten take approximately 0.5%. The sample here was peripheral blood, taken on day 0 of AZD1222 vaccination. The origin of the receptors is an adult in good health.

The table lists this clone with a count of one. V gene TRBV27 combines with J gene TRBJ1-2, with TRBD1 matching 10 bases. V shed 4 bases, J shed 4 bases, and the junction held 3 bases outside the gene matches. The CDR3 extends over 14 amino acids. From germline, CDR1 is MNHEY and CDR2 SMNVEV (reference sequence). The CDR3 is CASSSGTGVYGYTF. The DNA for the CDR3 is TGTGCCAGCAGTTCCGGGACAGGGGTCTATGGCTACACCTTC.

The chain employs TRBV12-3 or TRBV12-4 and TRBJ2-7, with a weak D call TRBD2 (5 bases). The CDR3 has 13 residues. With 1 base removed from V and 4 bases from J, the gap between germline ends came to 8 bases. CDR3 sequence reads: CASSLVEGYEQYF. DNA of the CDR3: TGTGCCAGCAGTTTAGTAGAGGGATACGAGCAGTACTTC.